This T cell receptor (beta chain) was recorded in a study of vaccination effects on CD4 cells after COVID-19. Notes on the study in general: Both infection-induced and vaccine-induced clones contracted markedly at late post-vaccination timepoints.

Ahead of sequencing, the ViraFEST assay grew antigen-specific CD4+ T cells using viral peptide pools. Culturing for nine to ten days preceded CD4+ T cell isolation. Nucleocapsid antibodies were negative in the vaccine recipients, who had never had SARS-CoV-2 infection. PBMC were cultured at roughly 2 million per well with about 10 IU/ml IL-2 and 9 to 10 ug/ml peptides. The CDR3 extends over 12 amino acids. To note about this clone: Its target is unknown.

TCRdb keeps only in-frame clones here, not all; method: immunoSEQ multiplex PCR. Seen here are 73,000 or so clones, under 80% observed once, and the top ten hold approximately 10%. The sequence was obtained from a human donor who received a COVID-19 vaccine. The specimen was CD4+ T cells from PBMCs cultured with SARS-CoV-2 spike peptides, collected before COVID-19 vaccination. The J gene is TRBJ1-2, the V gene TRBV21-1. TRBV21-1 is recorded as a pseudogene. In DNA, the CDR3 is TGTGCCAGCAGCATATTTTTTGGGGGCTACACCTTC. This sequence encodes CASSIFFGGYTF.